Listed here are 12 T cell receptor beta chains from one sample, sequenced in a study of human T cells and chemical hapten exposure. The time point denotes: pre-sensitization, week 0. Treatment reported: therapeutic diphenylcyclopropenone sensitization with weekly scalp DPC. TCRdb reanalysed the RACE reads using MiXCR and keeps one entry per CDR3 protein. Of 250,000 to 300,000 distinct CDR3 sequences detected, almost 8% appear once; the ten largest clones hold more than 1%. The sequenced sample was whole blood, obtained in connection with sensitization to the hapten diphenylcyclopropenone (DPC). Source of these receptors: a man between 18 and 29 years old with alopecia areata. Some clones in this sample may be carry-over from other donors' samples.

The genes are TRBV5-1 and TRBJ1-5; 7 bases are shared with TRBD1. Unmatched junction bases numbered 3, after V lost 0 bases and J lost 0 bases. The CDR3 sequence is 16 residues long. Germline V gene data show CDR1 as SGHRS and CDR2 as YFSETQ. This chain's CDR3 is CASSLGDSNSNQPQHF. The CDR3 bases are TGCGCCAGCAGCTTGGGGGACAGCAATAGCAATCAGCCCCAGCATTTT.

This clonotype was observed a handful of times. The chain recombines TRBV27 with TRBJ1-2; unclear D gene. Germline lookup yields CDR1 MNHEY and CDR2 SMNVEV (reference sequence). The length of the CDR3 is 13 residues. V lost 2 bases and J lost 5, with 9 bases in between. This CDR3 is CASSLTGRYGYTF. CDR3 in DNA: TGTGCCAGCAGTTTAACGGGCAGGTATGGCTACACCTTC.

There are many counts of this clonotype. The rearrangement joins TRBV9 to TRBJ1-6; possibly TRBD1 for D (5 bases). Germline V gene data show CDR1 as SGDLS and CDR2 as YYNGEE. V dropped 3 bases and J dropped 7 bases, with 11 bases sitting between them. CDR3 length: 14 residues. The CDR3 sequence is CASSGIPGNSPLHF. As DNA, the CDR3 is TGTGCCAGCAGCGGTATACCAGGGAATTCACCCCTCCACTTT.

This sequence joins TRBV20-1 and TRBJ2-7; TRBD1 aligns across 12 bases. The CDR3 consists of 15 residues. With 0 bases clipped from V and 4 bases from J, the junction kept 4 bases outside the gene matches. The V gene's germline CDR1 is DFQATT and CDR2 SNEGSKA (reference sequence). The CDR3, as DNA: TGCAGTGCTAGAGATGGGACAGGGGGCCGGTACGAGCAGTACTTC. It codes for CSARDGTGGRYEQYF.

The chain carries TRBV7-3 and TRBJ1-1; no firm D call. From germline, CDR1 is SGHTA and CDR2 FQGTGA. The CDR3 totals 16 residues. V was cut by 2 bases and J by 1 base, with 14 bases left in between. The CDR3 protein is CASSLYGTMRNTEAFF. CDR3 bases: TGTGCCAGCAGCTTATACGGTACGATGAGGAACACTGAAGCTTTCTTT.

This clonotype has more than one count but fewer than ten. The J gene is TRBJ1-5, the V gene TRBV7-2, with 7 bases matching TRBD1. Germline CDR1 is SGHTA and CDR2 is FQGNSA. This CDR3 contains 17 residues. J lost 4 bases, V lost 5 bases, and 14 bases had no gene match. The CDR3 is CASSVSSARDRNQPQHF. The CDR3 DNA is TGTGCCAGCAGCGTCTCCAGCGCTCGGGACAGAAATCAGCCCCAGCATTTT.

This clonotype came up a few times. The rearrangement joins TRBV4-3 to TRBJ2-3; TRBD2 matches 8 bases. The CDR3 extends over 16 amino acids. Germline trimming cut 0 bases from V and 4 bases from J; bases unmatched to any gene: 6. Germline CDR1 LGHNA, CDR2 YSLEER. The CDR3 reads CASSQDVAGGADTQYF. DNA for the CDR3: TGCGCCAGCAGCCAAGATGTGGCGGGGGGCGCAGATACGCAGTATTTT.

This clonotype was seen repeatedly, ten times or more. The rearrangement joins TRBV7-2 to TRBJ2-3; 12 positions agree with TRBD2. There are 20 residues in the CDR3. The V and J ends lost 0 bases and 0 bases, in that order; junction bases with no gene match: 10. Germline assignment: CDR1 SGHTA and CDR2 FQGNSA. DNA for the CDR3: TGTGCCAGCAGCTTAGCTGTTCGGCCTAGCGGGGGGGCTAGCACAGATACGCAGTATTTT. It encodes CASSLAVRPSGGASTDTQYF.

V and J are TRBV15 and TRBJ2-1; 7 positions agree with TRBD2. With 1 base clipped from V and 7 bases from J, the junction kept 4 bases outside the gene matches. This CDR3 has 14 amino acids. The germline gives CDR1 LNHNV, CDR2 YYDKDF (reference sequence). The CDR3 DNA sequence: TGTGCCACCAGCAGAGGACCGGGAGGAAATGAGCAGTTCTTC. Amino acid sequence: CATSRGPGGNEQFF.

This clonotype was observed many times. The chain links TRBV4-3 to TRBJ1-5, with TRBD1 identical over 7 bases. V was pared by 1 base and J by 4 bases, with 10 bases of the junction left unmatched. The CDR3 loop spans 17 amino acids. Germline loops: CDR1 LGHNA, CDR2 YSLEER. The CDR3 DNA reads TGCGCCAGCAGCCAAGCTTGGGGGACACAGGGGAATCAGCCCCAGCATTTT. As protein: CASSQAWGTQGNQPQHF.

This clonotype has ten or more counts. One junction end disagrees with the germline gene, perhaps due to a read error. The CDR3 loop is CASSWTGEDQPQHF. CDR3 nucleotides: TGTGCCAGCAGTTGGACCGGAGAAGATCAACCCCAGCATTTT. The rearrangement uses TRBV12-3 or TRBV12-4 and TRBJ1-5; D gene unclear. The CDR3 extends over 14 amino acids.

The genes are TRBV2 and TRBJ2-7; D may be TRBD2 (6 bases). The V gene's germline CDR1 is SNHLY and CDR2 FYNNEI. This CDR3 comprises 14 residues. The V gene lost 8 bases and the J gene lost 5 bases, with 19 bases spanning the gap. DNA for the CDR3: TGTGCCAGCGAACCGGCACGGGGGACCCACGAGCAGTACTTC. It encodes CASEPARGTHEQYF.